Listed below are T cell receptor beta chains from one sample, sequenced in a study of shared clonotypes between healthy human individuals. Data came from immunoSEQ multiplex PCR; TCRdb stores just in-frame clones and leaves some out. The sample has about 2.2 million clones; more than 85% are singletons. Source material: naive CD8+ T cells from PBMCs. Every receptor here comes from a man younger than 30 in good health. Some clones in this sample may be carry-over from other donors' samples. CDR3s leave out the opening cysteine and the closing phenylalanine or tryptophan. Each record gives: clone size, D gene, V gene, CDR3 protein. The D gene is left open where the match is weak. Rows give clone size only sometimes, using once, few, many, or a class for an expanded clone.

. | . | TRBV7-9 | ASRVRATTDTQY
. | TRBD2 | TRBV27 | ASNPAGPSYEQY
. | TRBD2 | TRBV28 | ASSGTSGNEQY
. | TRBD1 | TRBV7-9 | ASSSPPDRAPYEQY
. | TRBD1 | TRBV28 | ASSFRGKARTTQY
. | TRBD2 | TRBV13 | ASSLGHGTSGYNEQF
. | . | TRBV6-5 | ASSYSPSLEAF
. | TRBD1 | TRBV4-1 | ASSQDRGAGTEAF
. | . | TRBV15 | ATSRVGTEAF
. | TRBD2 | TRBV11-2 | ASSLTPRREGINEQF
. | . | TRBV6-7 | ASSYTALRMETQY
. | . | TRBV5-5 | ASSWRQGRNNEQF
. | . | TRBV10-2 | ASSELGASYEQY
. | . | TRBV28 | ASSFSSSRMLSDTEAF
. | . | TRBV7-2 | ASSLVENTEAF
. | TRBD1 | TRBV28 | ASSYSGGARLEQY
. | . | TRBV4-1 | ASSQGREDKNTEAF
. | . | TRBV28 | ASSFNQGGQYGYT
. | . | TRBV4-2 | ASSQDWTLSSDTQY
. | . | TRBV4-1 | ASSGRVSYEQY
. | . | TRBV28 | ASTFGEGRGIQY
. | . | TRBV7-3 | ASSLTWGGLNEQF
. | . | TRBV6-6 | ASSYTGPLSDTQY
. | TRBD1 | TRBV29-1 | SGGTGNEKLF
few | TRBD1 | TRBV18 | ASSPGRDRSYEQY
. | TRBD1 | TRBV19 | ASTPDRARWRNEKLF
once | . | TRBV5-1 | ASSLPGPPYEQY
once | TRBD1 | TRBV27 | ASSNRGSGNTIY
once | . | TRBV29-1 | SVEEAGNLYEQY
. | . | TRBV28 | ASSSPGIDYGYT
once | . | TRBV5-4 | ASSLAVGGLVTDTQY
. | . | TRBV28 | ASSIYGRGYGYT
few | TRBD1 | TRBV6-5 | ASSRQGSNQPQH
. | . | TRBV5-6 | ASSLGRYSYEQY
. | . | TRBV11-2 | ASSLRGDTEAF
. | TRBD1 | TRBV27 | ASSLSEQGWGTDTQY
. | . | TRBV27 | ATAESPAAWNTEAF
. | TRBD2 | TRBV19 | ASSIWLAGAYEQY
. | TRBD1 | TRBV5-1 | ASSPPRTGGGPDEKLF
. | . | TRBV7-6 | ASSLIGLLGYEQY
. | . | TRBV27 | ASSLSTDTQY
few | . | TRBV7-2 | ASSSGRGTEAF
. | . | TRBV7-9 | ASSDLRGPATNEKLF
. | TRBD1 | TRBV7-8 | ASSLSGGGTRSEQY